This T cell receptor beta chain came from a study of OX40 agonist ivuxolimab in advanced cancers. The assay was immunoSEQ multiplex PCR, and TCRdb's table has in-frame clones only and misses some. The sample carries about 64,000 clones, approximately 84% recorded once. This CDR3 has 13 residues. Deletions cut 0 bases from V and 8 bases from J, with 7 bases between. The germline gives CDR1 SGHTA, CDR2 FQGTGA. This clone was seen a single time. The antigen is not known. Study-wide findings and caveats: There were, on average, more expanded clones in CD8+ T cells than in CD4+. A proportion of nonresponders additionally exhibited low normalized T-cell clonal expansion. Clones of CD4+ and CD8+ blood T cells grew by week 6 at doses of 0.1 to 3.0 mg/kg.

The clonotype comes from an adult with an advanced solid tumor such as melanoma, head and neck, liver or kidney cancer. The sequenced sample was CD4+ or CD8+ T cells sorted from blood, obtained in a trial of the OX40 agonist ivuxolimab. This chain joins TRBV7-3 and TRBJ1-4; D not certain. CDR3 coding DNA: TGTGCCAGCAGCTTAACCGTAGGAGAAAAACTGTTTTTT. Amino acid sequence: CASSLTVGEKLFF.